This TCR beta chain originates from a study of monozygotic twins with inflammatory bowel disease. Template switching added UMIs carrying a 6-nucleotide sample barcode. TCRdb reanalyzed the 5' RACE reads and collapses them to one entry per CDR3 protein, without DNA. This table lists 400,000 to 500,000 distinct CDR3 sequences. Phlebotomy per donor yielded a single 2.5 ml blood sample. The CDR3 consists of 14 residues. This chain connects TRBV12-3 or TRBV12-4 to TRBJ2-7. This TCR was recovered from a human donor with ulcerative colitis or Crohn's disease, or a healthy co-twin of an affected twin (not recorded which). Sequenced: blood. CDR3 sequence reads: CASSLTGVGYEQYF.